These 8 T cell receptor beta chains share one sample of origin, sequenced in a study of Ad26.COV2.S vaccination and SARS-CoV-2 variants (dated by TCRdb to about 2021). This specimen's treatment or condition label, per the study, means: some 20 received Ad26.COV2.S at low or high dose, single or two shots; 5 received placebo; per-sample allocation not given. Repertoires of vaccine and placebo recipients were sequenced from samples taken on day 63 after the first injection. Library creation used the immunoSEQ multiplex PCR assay. TCRdb limited this immuneACCESS table to in-frame rearrangements with V and J called. A share of clones is missing; checked studies link under half to unresolved V genes, and the rest is unexplained. This sample gives some 330,000 clones in total; 85% to 90% of them show up just once. The top ten clonotypes cover roughly 6% of the sample. Sequenced material: peripheral blood, taken in a trial of Ad26.COV2.S vaccine versus placebo. These receptors originate from a person aged 18-60 years who received the Ad26.COV2.S COVID-19 vaccine or a placebo.

The rearrangement uses TRBV5-1 and TRBJ2-5, with a possible D match to TRBD2 (7 bases). Trimming left V 4 bases short and J 1 base short, with 14 bases between. CDR3 length: 15 residues. CDR1 is SGHRS, CDR2 YFSETQ, per germline. CDR3 residues: CASSGGGPVQETQYF. DNA of the CDR3: TGCGCCAGCAGCGGCGGGGGCCCGGTCCAAGAGACCCAGTACTTC.

V and J are TRBV5-4 and TRBJ2-3; TRBD1 agrees at 10 bases. Germline values: CDR1 SGHNT, CDR2 YYREEE (reference sequence). V lost 3 bases to trimming and J lost 3 bases; unmatched junction nucleotides: 4. This CDR3 contains 15 residues. The CDR3 spells CASSSGTGETDTQYF. The CDR3 DNA reads as TGTGCCAGCAGCTCGGGGACAGGGGAAACAGATACGCAGTATTTT.

V and J are TRBV6-5 and TRBJ2-2; D unresolved. V was cut by 2 bases and J by 1 base, with 5 bases left in between. The CDR3 length is 14 residues. Per germline, CDR1 MNHEY and CDR2 SVGAGI. CDR3: CASSYTENTGELFF. For the CDR3, the DNA is TGTGCCAGCAGTTACACCGAGAACACCGGGGAGCTGTTTTTT.

The CDR3 nucleotides read TGTGCCAGCAGTTACCCCATTTTGCGGGGGGGAAGCACAGATACGCAGTATTTT. This codes for CASSYPILRGGSTDTQYF. The chain carries TRBV6-2 or TRBV6-3 and TRBJ2-3, with 9 bases that match TRBD2. The CDR3 covers 18 residues. Germline CDR1 and CDR2: MNHEY and SVGEGT. The ends lost 2 bases at V and 0 bases at J; junction bases unmatched: 9.

This chain connects TRBV7-9 to TRBJ1-1; no reliable D call. The CDR3 totals 16 residues. V shed 0 bases and J shed 0 bases, with 11 bases lying between them. Per the germline V gene, CDR1 is SEHNR and CDR2 is FQNEAQ (reference sequence). The CDR3: CASSLALVRLNTEAFF. As DNA, the CDR3 is TGTGCCAGCAGCTTAGCGCTGGTGCGGTTGAACACTGAAGCTTTCTTT.

This clone was seen once. The genes are TRBV11-2 and TRBJ2-3; 11 bases are a match to TRBD2. The V gene end was trimmed by 3 bases and the J gene end by 3 bases; junction bases not matched to a gene: 5. CDR1 is SGHAT and CDR2 is FQNNGV in the germline V gene. The CDR3 length is 16 residues. This CDR3 reads CASSFPTSGGTDTQYF. The CDR3 DNA follows: TGTGCCAGCAGCTTCCCAACTAGCGGGGGTACAGATACGCAGTATTTT.

This chain joins TRBV6-2 or TRBV6-3 and TRBJ2-7; D is perhaps TRBD1 or TRBD2 (5 bases each). The germline V gene encodes CDR1 MNHEY and CDR2 SVGEGT. V was trimmed by 4 bases and J by 1 base, leaving 14 bases between them. The CDR3 has 15 residues. The CDR3 DNA is TGTGCCAGCAGTTGGGGCAGCGGCGCATCCTACGAGCAGTACGTC. It yields the protein CASSWGSGASYEQYV.

V and J are TRBV27 and TRBJ1-2; D may be TRBD1 (6 bases). The CDR3 has 15 residues. Trimming removed 5 bases at V and 6 bases at J, with 19 bases between. Per the germline V gene, CDR1 is MNHEY and CDR2 is SMNVEV (reference sequence). CDR3 amino acids: CASSPRTAYNNGYTF. The CDR3 DNA sequence: TGTGCCAGCAGTCCCCGGACAGCGTACAATAATGGCTACACCTTC.